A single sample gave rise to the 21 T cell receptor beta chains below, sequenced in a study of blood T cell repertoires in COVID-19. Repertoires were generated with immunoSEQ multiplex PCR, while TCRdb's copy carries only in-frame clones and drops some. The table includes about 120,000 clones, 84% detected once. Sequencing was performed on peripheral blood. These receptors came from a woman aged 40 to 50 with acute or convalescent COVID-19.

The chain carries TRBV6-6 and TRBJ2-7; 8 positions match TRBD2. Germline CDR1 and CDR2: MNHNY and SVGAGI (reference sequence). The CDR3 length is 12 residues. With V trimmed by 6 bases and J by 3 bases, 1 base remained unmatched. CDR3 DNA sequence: TGTGCCAGCAGCGGGACTAGCTACGAGCAGTACTTC. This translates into CASSGTSYEQYF.

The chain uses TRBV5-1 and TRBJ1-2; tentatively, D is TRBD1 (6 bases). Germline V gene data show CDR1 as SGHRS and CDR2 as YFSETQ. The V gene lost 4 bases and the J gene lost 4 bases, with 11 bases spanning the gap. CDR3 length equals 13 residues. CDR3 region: CASSQGGGYGYTF. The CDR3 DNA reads TGCGCCAGCAGCCAGGGAGGGGGCTATGGCTACACCTTC.

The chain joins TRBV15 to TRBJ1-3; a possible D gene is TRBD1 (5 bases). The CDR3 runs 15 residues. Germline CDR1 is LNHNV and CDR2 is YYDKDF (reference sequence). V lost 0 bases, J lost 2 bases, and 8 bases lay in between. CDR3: CATSRDSGTGNTIYF. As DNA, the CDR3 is TGTGCCACCAGCAGAGATTCAGGGACTGGAAACACCATATATTTT.

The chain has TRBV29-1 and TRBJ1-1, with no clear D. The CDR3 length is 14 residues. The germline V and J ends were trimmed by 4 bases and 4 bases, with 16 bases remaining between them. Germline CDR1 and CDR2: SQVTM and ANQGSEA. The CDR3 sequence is CSVGLGLSPTEAFF. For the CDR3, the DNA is TGCAGCGTTGGGTTGGGCCTCTCACCCACTGAAGCTTTCTTT.

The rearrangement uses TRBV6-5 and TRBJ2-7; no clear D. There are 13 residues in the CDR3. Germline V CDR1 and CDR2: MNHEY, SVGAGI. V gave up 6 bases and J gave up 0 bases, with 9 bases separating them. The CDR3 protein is CASRATYSYEQYF. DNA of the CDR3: TGTGCCAGCAGGGCGACATACTCCTACGAGCAGTACTTC.

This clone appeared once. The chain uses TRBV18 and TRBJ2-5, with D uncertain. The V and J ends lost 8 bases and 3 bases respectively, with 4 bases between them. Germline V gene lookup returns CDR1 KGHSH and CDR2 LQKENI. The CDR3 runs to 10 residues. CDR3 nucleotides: TGTGCCAGCCGGGAAGAGACCCAGTACTTC. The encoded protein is CASREETQYF.

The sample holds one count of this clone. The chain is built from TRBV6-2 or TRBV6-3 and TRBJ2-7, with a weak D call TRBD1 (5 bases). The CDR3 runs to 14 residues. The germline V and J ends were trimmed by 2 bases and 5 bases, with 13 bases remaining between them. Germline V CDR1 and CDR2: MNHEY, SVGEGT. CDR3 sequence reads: CASSYRQGSHEQYF. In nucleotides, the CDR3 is TGTGCCAGCAGTTACAGGCAGGGATCCCACGAGCAGTACTTC.

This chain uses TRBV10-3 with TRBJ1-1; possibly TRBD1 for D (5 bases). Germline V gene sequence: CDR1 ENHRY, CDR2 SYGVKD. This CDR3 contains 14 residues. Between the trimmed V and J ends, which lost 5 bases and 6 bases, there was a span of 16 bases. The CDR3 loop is CAISTPPRAPEAFF. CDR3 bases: TGTGCCATCAGTACTCCCCCCAGGGCGCCTGAAGCTTTCTTT.

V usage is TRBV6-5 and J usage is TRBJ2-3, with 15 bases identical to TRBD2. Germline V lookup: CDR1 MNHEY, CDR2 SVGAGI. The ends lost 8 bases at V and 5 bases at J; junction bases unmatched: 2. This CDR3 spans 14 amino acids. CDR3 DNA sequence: TGTGCCAGCGGACTAGCGGGGGGGGGAGATACGCAGTATTTT. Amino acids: CASGLAGGGDTQYF.

The CDR3 region is CASSPLAGGLTDTQYF. DNA for the CDR3: TGTGCCAGCAGCCCCTTAGCGGGGGGGCTGACAGATACGCAGTATTTT. V is TRBV3-1 (or the pseudogene TRBV3-2) and J is TRBJ2-3, with 11 bases aligning to TRBD2. Losses at the gene ends were 4 bases for V and 3 bases for J; bases not matched to a gene: 6. Germline loops: CDR1 LGHDT, CDR2 YNNKEL (reference sequence). There are 16 residues in the CDR3.

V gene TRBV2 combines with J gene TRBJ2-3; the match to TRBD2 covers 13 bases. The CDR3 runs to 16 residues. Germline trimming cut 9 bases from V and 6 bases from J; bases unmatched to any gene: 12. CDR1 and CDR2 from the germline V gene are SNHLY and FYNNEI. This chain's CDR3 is CARERGLAGFSDTQYF. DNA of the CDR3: TGTGCCAGGGAGCGGGGACTAGCGGGGTTCTCGGATACGCAGTATTTT.

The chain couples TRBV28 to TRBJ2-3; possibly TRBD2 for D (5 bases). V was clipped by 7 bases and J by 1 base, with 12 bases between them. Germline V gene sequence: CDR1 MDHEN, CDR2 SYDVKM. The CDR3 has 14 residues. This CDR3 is CASNKRVGTDTQYF. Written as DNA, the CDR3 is TGTGCCAGCAATAAGAGGGTCGGCACAGATACGCAGTATTTT.

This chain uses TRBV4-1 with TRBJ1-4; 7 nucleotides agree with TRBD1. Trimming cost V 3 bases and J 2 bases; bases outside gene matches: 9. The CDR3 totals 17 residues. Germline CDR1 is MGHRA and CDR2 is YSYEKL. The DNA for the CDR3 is TGCGCCAGCAGCCAGACACAGGGGTGGAAGACTAATGAAAAACTGTTTTTT. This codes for CASSQTQGWKTNEKLFF.

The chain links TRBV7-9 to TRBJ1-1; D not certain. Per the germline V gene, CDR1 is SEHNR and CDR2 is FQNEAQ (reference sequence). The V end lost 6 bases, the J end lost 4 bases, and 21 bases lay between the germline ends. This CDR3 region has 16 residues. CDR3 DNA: TGTGCCAGCAGTCTAGAAAGCGCGGGCCGTGGCACTGAAGCTTTCTTT. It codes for CASSLESAGRGTEAFF.

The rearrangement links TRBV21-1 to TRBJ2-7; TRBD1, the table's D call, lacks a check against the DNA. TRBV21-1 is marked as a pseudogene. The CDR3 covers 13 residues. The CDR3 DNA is TGTGCCAGCAGCAAATATAAGGGGGACGAGCAGTACTTC. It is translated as CASSKYKGDEQYF.

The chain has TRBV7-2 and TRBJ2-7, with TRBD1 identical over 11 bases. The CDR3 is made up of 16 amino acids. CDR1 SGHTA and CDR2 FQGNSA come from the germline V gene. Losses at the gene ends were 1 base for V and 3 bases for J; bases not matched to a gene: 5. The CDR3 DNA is TGTGCCAGCAGCTTAGGCTCCGGGACAGGGGGCTACGAGCAGTACTTC. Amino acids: CASSLGSGTGGYEQYF.

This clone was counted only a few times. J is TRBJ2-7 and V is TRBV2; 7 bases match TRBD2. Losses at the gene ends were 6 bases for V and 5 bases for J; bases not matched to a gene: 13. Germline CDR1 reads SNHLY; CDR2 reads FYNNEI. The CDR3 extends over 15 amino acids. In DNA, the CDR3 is TGTGCCAGCAGGGACGAGGTTGCGGGGGTTAACGAGCAGTACTTC. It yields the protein CASRDEVAGVNEQYF.

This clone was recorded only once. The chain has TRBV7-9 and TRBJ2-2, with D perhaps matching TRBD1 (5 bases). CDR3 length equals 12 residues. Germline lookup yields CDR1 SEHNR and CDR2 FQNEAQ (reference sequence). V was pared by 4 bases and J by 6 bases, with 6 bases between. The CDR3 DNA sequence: TGTGCCAGCAGCTCCAGGGCCGGGGAGCTGTTTTTT. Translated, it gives CASSSRAGELFF.

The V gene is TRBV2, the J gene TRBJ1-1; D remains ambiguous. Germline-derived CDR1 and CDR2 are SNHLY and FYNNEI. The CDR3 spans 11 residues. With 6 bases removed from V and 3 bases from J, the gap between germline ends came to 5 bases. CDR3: CASSLYTEAFF. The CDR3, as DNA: TGTGCCAGCAGCCTGTACACTGAAGCTTTCTTT.

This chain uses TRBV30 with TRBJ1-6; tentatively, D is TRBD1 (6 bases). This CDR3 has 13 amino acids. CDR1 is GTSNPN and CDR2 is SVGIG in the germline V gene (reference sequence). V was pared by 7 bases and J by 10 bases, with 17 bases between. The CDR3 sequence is CASKDSYGSPLHF. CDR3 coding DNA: TGTGCCTCTAAGGACAGTTACGGGTCACCCCTCCACTTT.

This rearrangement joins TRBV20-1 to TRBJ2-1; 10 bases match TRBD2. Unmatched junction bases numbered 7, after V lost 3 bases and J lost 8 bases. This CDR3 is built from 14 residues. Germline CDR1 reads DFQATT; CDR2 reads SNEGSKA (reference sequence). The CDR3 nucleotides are TGCAGTGCTAGTAATTTAGCGGGGGGTTATGAGCAGTTCTTC. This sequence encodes CSASNLAGGYEQFF.